Each of the 26 T cell receptor beta chains below was sequenced from the same sample in a study of human T cells and chemical hapten exposure. As to time point: pre-sensitization, week 0. Regarding treatment: therapeutic diphenylcyclopropenone sensitization with weekly scalp DPC. TCRdb fed the RACE reads into MiXCR, producing one record per CDR3 protein. The table records tens of thousands of distinct CDR3 sequences, over 9.5% of them present only once. Sequenced material: whole blood, taken in connection with sensitization to the hapten diphenylcyclopropenone (DPC). All receptors derive from a man younger than 40 with alopecia areata. Some clones in this sample may be carry-over from other donors' samples.

This clonotype was counted ten times or more. The CDR3 DNA sequence: TGTGCCAGCAGCAAGCAGGGGGGGTCTAACTATGGCTACACCTTC. This sequence encodes CASSKQGGSNYGYTF. This chain links TRBV6-5 with TRBJ1-2; TRBD1 matches 7 bases. Trimming took 6 bases from V and 0 from J; bases not matched to a gene: 7. Germline values: CDR1 MNHEY, CDR2 SVGAGI. The CDR3 length is 15 residues.

J is TRBJ2-2 and V is TRBV3-1; TRBD2 is a possible D gene (6 bases). Per germline, CDR1 LGHDT and CDR2 YNNKEL (reference sequence). This CDR3 comprises 15 residues. Trimming took off 4 bases at V and 2 bases at J, with 11 bases between the two ends. Written as DNA, the CDR3 is TGTGCCAGCAGCCGGGGCGGGGACAACACCGGGGAGCTGTTTTTT. Its protein is CASSRGGDNTGELFF. Together with reference TRBV3-1 and TRBJ2-2, the CDR3 gives the full variable domain: DTAVSQTPKYLVTQMGNDKSIKCEQNLGHDTMYWYKQDSKKFLKIMFSYNNKELIINETVPNRFSPKSPDKAHLNLHINSLELGDSAVYFCASSRGGDNTGELFFGEGSRLTVL.

The rearrangement links TRBV15 to TRBJ2-5; 13 nucleotides match TRBD2. The CDR3 runs 17 residues. With V trimmed by 1 base and J by 7 bases, 9 bases remained unmatched. The germline gives CDR1 LNHNV, CDR2 YYDKDF (reference sequence). The CDR3 loop reads CATSRGRLAGGGGTQYF. Written as DNA, the CDR3 is TGTGCCACCAGCAGAGGACGACTAGCGGGAGGTGGTGGGACCCAGTACTTC.

This clonotype occurred many times. The chain joins TRBV20-1 to TRBJ2-7, with D perhaps being TRBD1 or TRBD2 (5 bases each). This CDR3 comprises 15 residues. The V end lost 5 bases, the J end lost 7 bases, and 24 bases lay between the germline ends. Germline-derived CDR1 and CDR2 are DFQATT and SNEGSKA (reference sequence). The CDR3 here is CSAGFPVGMGEEQYV. DNA for the CDR3: TGCAGTGCTGGATTCCCCGTGGGAATGGGGGAAGAGCAGTACGTC.

This clonotype was observed once. Since a much larger clone is just one base distant, this may be a read error. The chain joins TRBV11-2 to TRBJ2-1; 9 nucleotides line up with TRBD2. The length of the CDR3 is 14 residues. CDR1 SGHAT and CDR2 FQNNGV come from the germline V gene. In nucleotides, the CDR3 is TGTGTCAGCAGGGCGACTAGCGGCCACAATGAGCAGTTCTTC. Translated: CVSRATSGHNEQFF.

This clonotype was recorded at least ten times. The J gene is TRBJ2-1, the V gene TRBV7-2, with 9 bases identical to TRBD1. Germline trimming cut 4 bases from V and 7 bases from J; bases unmatched to any gene: 8. Germline V gene lookup returns CDR1 SGHTA and CDR2 FQGNSA. This CDR3 is 15 amino acids long. Written as DNA, the CDR3 is TGTGCCAGCAGCTCGGACAGGGGTGTTCGAAATGAGCAGTTCTTC. Protein product: CASSSDRGVRNEQFF.

This clonotype was counted a few times. The chain has TRBV7-6 and TRBJ2-6; possibly TRBD2 for D (5 bases). Deletions cut 6 bases from V and 11 bases from J, with 8 bases between. Germline V gene lookup returns CDR1 SGHVS and CDR2 FNYEAQ. This CDR3 has 11 amino acids. In DNA, the CDR3 is TGTGCCAGCAGAGGGAGCGACGTCCTGACTTTC. Amino acid sequence: CASRGSDVLTF.

This clonotype has at least ten counts. The V gene is TRBV5-1, the J gene TRBJ1-6, with TRBD1 matching 9 bases. This CDR3 has 16 residues. Unmatched junction bases numbered 8, after V lost 3 bases and J lost 7 bases. Germline CDR1 SGHRS, CDR2 YFSETQ. Written as DNA, the CDR3 is TGCGCCAGCAGCTACGAACCCGGGACAGGGAATTCACCCCTCCACTTT. The encoded protein is CASSYEPGTGNSPLHF.

The V call is TRBV7-2, the J call TRBJ2-1; D gene uncertain. The CDR3 is made up of 14 amino acids. Trimming shortened V by 3 bases and J by 0 bases, and 6 bases separated the two germline ends. Germline V CDR1 and CDR2: SGHTA, FQGNSA. The CDR3 DNA is TGTGCCAGCAGCTTCGGCGCCTCCTACAATGAGCAGTTCTTC. As protein: CASSFGASYNEQFF.

This clonotype was counted between two and nine times. The chain couples TRBV7-2 to TRBJ1-5; no firm D call. Trimming removed 1 base from V and 7 bases from J, with 14 bases in between. CDR3 size: 15 residues. CDR1 SGHTA and CDR2 FQGNSA come from the germline V gene. For the CDR3, the DNA is TGTGCCAGCAGCTTAGTCCGGGGATCGAGACAGCCCCAGCATTTT. Its protein is CASSLVRGSRQPQHF.

The V gene is TRBV12-3 or TRBV12-4, the J gene TRBJ2-7; D may be TRBD1 or TRBD2 (5 bases each). Trimming shortened V by 6 bases and J by 4 bases, and 16 bases separated the two germline ends. CDR3 length: 14 amino acids. CDR3 sequence (DNA): TGTGCCAGCAGATCCGGGGCCGATGGGTACGAGCAGTACTTC. Translated: CASRSGADGYEQYF.

The gene calls are TRBV9 and TRBJ2-1; D ambiguous. The V gene lost 0 bases and the J gene lost 3 bases, with 10 bases spanning the gap. Germline CDR1 reads SGDLS; CDR2 reads YYNGEE. The CDR3 is made up of 15 amino acids. The CDR3 DNA reads TGTGCCAGCAGCGTAGAGGTGGGTAGCTACAATGAGCAGTTCTTC. Translation: CASSVEVGSYNEQFF.

In its sample, this clonotype was seen a few times. The gene calls are TRBV7-9 and TRBJ1-2; no definite D call. CDR1 is SEHNR, CDR2 FQNEAQ, per germline (reference sequence). V dropped 4 bases and J dropped 5 bases, with 8 bases sitting between them. The CDR3 runs 12 residues. CDR3 in amino acids: CASSSGRYGYTF. CDR3 in DNA: TGTGCCAGCAGCTCCGGACGATATGGCTACACCTTC.

A few counts support this clonotype. The V and J genes are TRBV18 and TRBJ2-7; possible D gene TRBD1, 6 bases. This CDR3 region has 13 residues. Deletions cut 6 bases from V and 2 bases from J, with 11 bases between. Per the germline V gene, CDR1 is KGHSH and CDR2 is LQKENI. The chain's CDR3 is CASSRDTTYEQYF. DNA of the CDR3: TGTGCCAGCTCGAGGGACACCACCTACGAGCAGTACTTC.

This clonotype has only a few counts. The chain couples TRBV11-2 to TRBJ2-2, with TRBD1 matching 9 bases. CDR3 size: 14 residues. Germline V gene data show CDR1 as SGHAT and CDR2 as FQNNGV. J gave up 6 bases and V 5 bases, and 4 bases lay outside the gene matches. CDR3 sequence (DNA): TGTGCCAGCAGCCTGGGACAGGGCTCCGGGGAGCTGTTTTTT. Protein: CASSLGQGSGELFF.

This clonotype was found many times. The CDR3 spells CASSFSGLAGDNEQFF. CDR3 nucleotides: TGTGCCAGCAGTTTTTCGGGGCTAGCGGGGGATAATGAGCAGTTCTTC. This chain joins TRBV12-3 or TRBV12-4 and TRBJ2-1; 10 bases line up with TRBD2. This CDR3 region has 16 residues. V trimming: 3 bases; J trimming: 7 bases; junction bases outside the gene matches: 9.

The chain recombines TRBV27 with TRBJ2-1, with D possibly being TRBD1 (6 bases). The germline gives CDR1 MNHEY, CDR2 SMNVEV (reference sequence). The CDR3 runs 18 residues. Trimming took off 3 bases at V and 5 bases at J, with 23 bases between the two ends. CDR3 amino acids: CASSFSPPRAGAHNEQFF. The CDR3 DNA is TGTGCCAGCAGTTTTTCCCCACCCCGAGCAGGGGCCCACAATGAGCAGTTCTTC.

This clonotype was seen repeatedly, ten times or more. This chain joins TRBV5-1 and TRBJ1-4; tentative D call: TRBD1 (5 bases). Germline CDR1 reads SGHRS; CDR2 reads YFSETQ. The CDR3 is 14 residues long. V was trimmed by 4 bases and J by 7 bases, leaving 14 bases between them. CDR3 amino acids: CASSPHKGSEKLFF. The CDR3 DNA follows: TGCGCCAGCAGCCCCCACAAGGGGTCTGAAAAACTGTTTTTT.

This clonotype was picked up a small number of times. This chain connects TRBV6-5 to TRBJ1-1; TRBD1 agrees at 12 bases. V shed 6 bases and J 8 bases; nucleotides not matched to a gene: 7. Per the germline V gene, CDR1 is MNHEY and CDR2 is SVGAGI. The CDR3 totals 14 residues. CDR3 coding DNA: TGTGCCAGCAGATCGACCGGGACAGGGGGCGAAGCTTTCTTT. This gives the protein CASRSTGTGGEAFF.

The table lists this clonotype with many counts. V and J are TRBV4-2 and TRBJ1-6; D is unclear. This CDR3 has 14 residues. Per the germline V gene, CDR1 is LGHNA and CDR2 is YNFKEQ. V was clipped by 1 base and J by 10 bases, with 11 bases between them. CDR3 amino acids: CASSQVTSGSPLHF. Here the CDR3 DNA reads TGTGCCAGCAGCCAAGTGACGAGCGGATCACCCCTCCACTTT.

This clonotype has ten or more counts. The chain recombines TRBV10-3 with TRBJ2-7; 7 nucleotides match TRBD1. CDR1 and CDR2 from the germline V gene are ENHRY and SYGVKD. The CDR3 spans 13 residues. V gave up 3 bases and J gave up 7 bases; unmatched junction bases: 6. The CDR3 nucleotides are TGTGCCATCAGTGATAAGGGGGCAAAGGAGCAGTACTTC. This translates into CAISDKGAKEQYF.

This clonotype was detected many times. The chain is built from TRBV15 and TRBJ2-3; D is possibly TRBD1 (5 bases). This CDR3 is built from 13 residues. V lost 6 bases and J 2 bases, leaving 9 bases between the germline ends. Germline CDR1 LNHNV, CDR2 YYDKDF (reference sequence). CDR3 sequence: CATRQGLTDTQYF. CDR3 DNA: TGTGCCACCAGGCAGGGCCTCACAGATACGCAGTATTTT.

This clonotype was seen repeatedly, ten times or more. This rearrangement joins TRBV20-1 to TRBJ2-1; tentatively, D is TRBD1 or TRBD2 (5 bases each). The CDR3 length is 13 residues. Germline values: CDR1 DFQATT, CDR2 SNEGSKA (reference sequence). Trimming removed 1 base at V and 7 bases at J, with 11 bases between. CDR3 loop: CSARGGKRNEQFF. CDR3 nucleotides: TGCAGTGCTAGAGGGGGGAAGAGGAATGAGCAGTTCTTC.

This clonotype was detected only a few times. The CDR3 loop reads CAIILTGRSNQPQHF. As DNA, the CDR3 is TGTGCCATCATTTTGACAGGGAGAAGCAATCAGCCCCAGCATTTT. The chain is built from TRBV10-3 and TRBJ1-5; TRBD1 matches at 7 bases. The germline V gene encodes CDR1 ENHRY and CDR2 SYGVKD. V trimming: 7 bases; J trimming: 1 base; junction bases outside the gene matches: 7. This CDR3 has 15 residues.

This clonotype was found many times. The chain links TRBV5-1 to TRBJ2-7; D unresolved. V lost 2 bases and J lost 3, with 12 bases in between. This CDR3 spans 14 amino acids. From germline, CDR1 is SGHRS and CDR2 YFSETQ. The CDR3: CASSLSHQVYEQYF. The CDR3 DNA is TGCGCCAGCAGCTTATCACACCAAGTCTACGAGCAGTACTTC. Looking up the rest from reference TRBV5-1 and TRBJ2-7 gives the full variable domain: KAGVTQTPRYLIKTRGQQVTLSCSPISGHRSVSWYQQTPGQGLQFLFEYFSETQRNKGNFPGRFSGRQFSNSRSEMNVSTLELGDSALYLCASSLSHQVYEQYFGPGTRLTVT.

This chain uses TRBV20-1 with TRBJ2-5; possible D gene TRBD2, 5 bases. Deletions cut 1 base from V and 0 bases from J, with 24 bases between. The CDR3 has 19 residues. The germline V gene has CDR1 DFQATT and CDR2 SNEGSKA (reference sequence). CDR3 nucleotide sequence: TGCAGTGCTAGAGCCCACCGTAATTCTGGCGGGTGGGACCAAGAGACCCAGTACTTC. The encoded protein is CSARAHRNSGGWDQETQYF.